The T cell receptor beta chain described here comes from a study of vaccination and CD4 T cells after COVID-19 (dated by TCRdb to the early 2020s). In terms of the full investigation: The convalescent cohort included six males and four females, with two Hispanic individuals, seven Caucasians, two Asians and one multiracial person. Two doses of either the Pfizer-BioNTech BNT162b2 vaccine (n=8) or the Moderna mRNA-1273 vaccine (n=2) were administered to participants. Post-COVID blood samples were collected from convalescent patients a median of roughly 100 days after diagnosis, with a range of roughly 35 to 180 days. Post-vaccine blood samples were obtained a median of about 77 days after the second vaccine dose, with a range of roughly 12 to 250 days. Overlapping spike peptide pools from SARS-CoV-2 and from the common cold coronaviruses HCoV-NL63, HCoV-OC43 and HCoV-229E were used as culture stimuli. Control cultures used a CEFX viral epitope pool as positive control, an HIV-1 Nef peptide pool as negative control, or no peptide. In 9 to 11 COVID-19 convalescent patients and a handful of infection-naive healthy vaccine recipients, researchers compared the spike-specific CD4+ TCR repertoire from before mRNA vaccination with the repertoire from after. Findings and caveats that apply to the study as a whole: Only a relatively small number of convalescent patients were included in the study, and early timepoints following natural infection were not analyzed. An increase in the median number of SARS-CoV-2-reactive clonotypes from 21 after infection to some 38 after vaccination was observed, but the change was not found to be significant. Among convalescent patients, a median roughly 84% of the SARS-CoV-2-reactive clones seen after vaccination appeared only after vaccination, which suggests priming specific to the vaccine. Of the vaccine-specific clones in convalescent patients, 304 of 307, or nearly all, reacted only to SARS-CoV-2 spike and did not cross-react with common cold coronaviruses.

On this clonotype: The target of this receptor is not known. No base-level quality is on record; no much larger clone is a single base apart.

Library preparation used PCR. DNA from cultured CD4+ T cells underwent TCR sequencing with the Oncomine TCR Beta short-read assay at the Johns Hopkins FTIC core. Genomic DNA was extracted from the cultured CD4+ T cells with the QIAamp micro DNA kit. The Oncomine TCR Beta libraries from cultured CD4+ T cells were pooled using unique dual indexes and then sequenced on an Illumina iSeq 100. Per the source publication's procedure: Non-productive sequences were removed, and CDR3s not starting with C, not ending with F or W, or shorter than 7 amino acids were discarded. Antigen-specific clonotypes were identified using the MANAFEST web application through comparison of peptide-stimulated wells with reference and other culture wells. To be called positive, a clone needed an FDR below 0.05, an odds ratio above 5, and a productive frequency above 0.1% in at least two of three replicate wells. A clonotype was classed as cross-reactive if the clonotype showed significant expansion both in SARS-CoV-2 spike wells and in at least one common cold coronavirus spike condition. Levenshtein distances (stringdist) and unrooted phylogenetic trees (ape) in R version 3.6.1 were used to assess CDR3 homology. TCRdb handled the public reads itself, with Q25 trimming in fastp and clone calling in MiXCR, and kept productive beta chains. Records with the same CDR3 protein are collapsed into one entry carrying the most frequent genes and DNA. The V and J calls reflect TCRdb's pipeline rather than the authors' work. This sample holds tens of thousands of distinct CDR3 sequences; 38% were observed only once. The ten largest clones represent 15% to 20% of the sample.

Read against the paper, the sample's treatment or condition label means: roughly 11-day PBMC culture with coronavirus spike peptide pools or control peptides (ViraFEST assay). The study used the ViraFEST assay, which expanded antigen-specific T cells with peptide pools and then identified expanded clonotypes by TCR sequencing. Healthy vaccine recipients had no prior SARS-CoV-2 infection, confirmed by negative nucleocapsid antibody tests before and after vaccination. PBMCs were cultured at two million per well in IMDM supplemented with about 5% human AB serum and 10 IU/ml IL-2, with about 10 ug/ml peptide pools added. On days 3 and 7, half of the culture medium was replaced with fresh IL-2-containing medium. After 9 to 10 days of culture, CD4+ T cells were isolated by negative selection using the EasySep CD4+ T cell isolation kit. Ficoll-Paque Plus gradient centrifugation was used to isolate PBMCs from whole blood, and the isolated PBMCs were then either used fresh or cryopreserved at -140C. In general, triplicate wells were set up for every culture condition.

The CDR3 covers 13 residues, taking in both the cysteine and the phenylalanine. This entry keeps only the CDR3 DNA: 39 bases, framed from base 1. The sequence came from a human donor who received a COVID-19 vaccine. Material: CD4+ T cells from blood, cultured in vitro, obtained before SARS-CoV-2 vaccination. The chain couples TRBV21-1 to TRBJ1-1. TRBV21-1 is a pseudogene segment. The nucleotide sequence reads as follows: TGTGCCAGCAGCGCCAGGGAGGGCCCTGAAGCTTTCTTT. Its product reads: CASSAREGPEAFF.